The rows below give T cell receptor beta chains drawn from one sample of a study of regulatory T cells in long-lasting Graves disease. One entry per CDR3 protein, called by TCRdb with MiXCR from the multiplex PCR reads. The data contain 360,000 or so distinct CDR3 sequences, roughly 10% of them singletons. In addition, the sample was reused for a study of T cells in Graves' hyperthyroidism and ophthalmopathy.

This specimen was peripheral blood mononuclear cells (PBMCs), taken at new diagnosis, from a patient treated with antithyroid drugs. These TCRs come from a woman between 18 and 29 years old with Graves disease. Both conserved end residues are part of each CDR3.

j_gene | v_gene | CDR3aa
TRBJ1-2 | TRBV28 | CASRPRTHTLLGYTF
TRBJ2-1 | TRBV28 | CASTTSGSLGNEQFF
TRBJ2-2 | TRBV6-1 | CASSQAGSKGNTGELFF
TRBJ2-2 | TRBV20-1 | CSARADWTSGRGGELFF
TRBJ2-2 | TRBV6-1 | CASTPSGTGNTGELFF
TRBJ2-1 | TRBV3-1 | CATRHGGANEQFF
TRBJ2-1 | TRBV5-1 | CASSRLAGEGQFF
TRBJ2-1 | TRBV4-1 | CASSQDVRGSYNEQFF
TRBJ2-1 | TRBV7-2 | CASSLAVRAAGEHNEQFF
TRBJ2-3 | TRBV7-2 | CASSLLRGSTDTQYF
TRBJ1-1 | TRBV19 | CATKTRVDRVLLNTEAFF
TRBJ2-1 | TRBV27 | CASRGLAGINERFF
TRBJ2-1 | TRBV4-1 | CASSQDGVLAGGPNEQFF
TRBJ2-1 | TRBV6-5 | CASSSPPQSGSFSYNEQFF
TRBJ2-1 | TRBV7-3 | CASSQTRNDMEQFF
TRBJ1-5 | TRBV6-2/TRBV6-3 | CASSQLRRDRGGQPQHF
TRBJ1-6 | TRBV4-1 | CASSQGPGTANPPLHF
TRBJ2-2 | TRBV20-1 | CSARDVLAGEANTGELFF
TRBJ2-3 | TRBV20-1 | CSARPHDRPDTQYF
TRBJ2-7 | TRBV10-3 | CAITRDSTYEQYF
TRBJ2-5 | TRBV28 | CASRLPTLAGGETQYF
TRBJ2-2 | TRBV6-1 | CASRDRSRLFF
TRBJ2-1 | TRBV14 | CASSQDLMLYEQFF
TRBJ1-4 | TRBV7-8 | CASSTRQGAREKLFF
TRBJ2-7 | TRBV6-5 | CASSSSDSSYEQYF
TRBJ1-2 | TRBV6-5 | CASSYRQNGGYTF
TRBJ2-5 | TRBV6-5 | CASSYSSQEETQYF
TRBJ2-5 | TRBV9 | CASSVDLGREGTQYF
TRBJ1-2 | TRBV11-2 | CASSLDGAGGDGYTF
TRBJ2-1 | TRBV7-8 | CASSPTSVSYNEQFF
TRBJ2-3 | TRBV7-2 | CASSFPGLAYKVTDTQYF
TRBJ1-2 | TRBV11-2 | CASSYKDRDYGYTF
TRBJ2-3 | TRBV7-9 | CASSLESSGVPDTQYF
TRBJ2-3 | TRBV10-1 | CASSMRPQLDADTQYF
TRBJ1-6 | TRBV9 | CASSVEYNSPLHF
TRBJ2-1 | TRBV19 | CASNSRRGGQFF
TRBJ2-1 | TRBV6-2/TRBV6-3 | CASRGSGGDNEQFF
TRBJ1-1 | TRBV20-1 | CSARGDRMNTEAFF
TRBJ2-7 | TRBV28 | CASSFIPGHRYEQYF
TRBJ2-7 | TRBV20-1 | CSARDRTGGVYEQYF
TRBJ2-1 | TRBV27 | CASRPGTAYSYNEQFF
TRBJ2-6 | TRBV18 | CASSPGALGDSGANVLTF
TRBJ2-7 | TRBV20-1 | CSATPGTVPAGEQYF
TRBJ2-5 | TRBV7-3 | CASSHGAGAETQYF
TRBJ2-7 | TRBV6-1 | CASSTGLAGHPYEQYF
NA | TRBV7-6 | CASSRLADKGTQYF
TRBJ2-3 | TRBV12-3/TRBV12-4 | CASSPEGDTQYF
TRBJ2-7 | TRBV2 | CASREDTYRAPQPYEQYF
TRBJ1-3 | TRBV7-6 | CASSLGAVPGNTIYF
TRBJ2-1 | TRBV20-1 | CSARDSSSGGAGSYNEQFF
TRBJ2-7 | TRBV7-9 | CASSLAPGTEDF
TRBJ2-1 | TRBV7-3 | CASSLTGLVINEQFF
TRBJ1-6 | TRBV18 | CASSLDMTSPLHF
TRBJ2-1 | TRBV2 | CASSEARTSGLNEQFF
TRBJ2-6 | TRBV7-2 | CATDPTGTGANVLTF
TRBJ2-1 | TRBV13 | CASSSLSSGRGNEQFF
TRBJ2-1 | TRBV20-1 | CSVSRVEQFF
TRBJ2-7 | TRBV6-1 | CASSPIAGSPGEQYF
TRBJ2-1 | TRBV7-6 | CASSLESRGFYEQFF
TRBJ2-3 | TRBV24-1 | CATSDTTSGSYWDTQYF